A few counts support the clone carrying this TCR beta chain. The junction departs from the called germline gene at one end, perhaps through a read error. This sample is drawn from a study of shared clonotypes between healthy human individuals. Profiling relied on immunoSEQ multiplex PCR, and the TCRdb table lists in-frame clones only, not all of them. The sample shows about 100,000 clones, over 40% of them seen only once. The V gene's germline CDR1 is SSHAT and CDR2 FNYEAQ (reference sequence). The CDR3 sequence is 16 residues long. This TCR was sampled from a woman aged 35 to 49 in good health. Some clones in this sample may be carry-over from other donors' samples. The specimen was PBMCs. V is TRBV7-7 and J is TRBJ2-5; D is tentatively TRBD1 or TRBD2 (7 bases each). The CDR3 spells CASSLAWGGGLETQYF. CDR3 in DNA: TGTGCTAGCAGCTTAGCGTGGGGAGGGGGCCTGGAGACCCAGTACTTC. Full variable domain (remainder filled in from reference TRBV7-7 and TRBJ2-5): GAGVSQSPRYKVTKRGQDVTLRCDPISSHATLYWYQQALGQGPEFLTYFNYEAQPDKSGLPSDRFSAERPEGSISTLTIQRTEQRDSAMYRCASSLAWGGGLETQYFGPGTRLLVL.